One sample yielded the 10 T cell receptor beta chains listed below, sequenced in a study of T cells expressing NK-cell markers. TCRdb reprocessed the 5' RACE reads; each CDR3 protein has one entry and no DNA is given. The table lists 300,000 to 500,000 distinct CDR3 sequences. Sequencing was performed on blood T cells: a sorted CD56 or NKG2C T cell subset, CD4+ or CD8+ T cells, or bulk PBMC T cells (not recorded which). The receptors shown here come from a woman in her 50s in good health.

The chain uses TRBV12-3 or TRBV12-4 and TRBJ2-3; the TCRdb call, TRBD1, lacks DNA for checking. The CDR3 is 13 residues long. The CDR3 loop is CASKTGSTDTQYF.

Here the CDR3 reads CASSQPRTSSYNEQFF. The rearrangement uses TRBV4-1 and TRBJ2-1; as DNA is missing, the TRBD2 call by TCRdb cannot be tested. The CDR3 is 16 amino acids. In germline, CDR1 is MGHRA, CDR2 YSYEKL.

The genes are TRBV5-6 and TRBJ1-1; the D call of TRBD1 rests on TCRdb alone, since no DNA is present to check it. Germline CDR1 and CDR2: SGHDT and YYEEEE. This CDR3 is 15 amino acids long. CDR3 amino acids: CASSLYQGLSFGAFF.

The chain has TRBV5-1 and TRBJ2-1; as DNA is missing, the TRBD2 call by TCRdb cannot be tested. This CDR3 is 14 amino acids long. CDR1 is SGHRS and CDR2 is YFSETQ in the germline V gene. The CDR3 is CASSLGTILNEQFF.

The chain couples TRBV27 to TRBJ2-5; the TCRdb call, TRBD1, lacks DNA for checking. There are 19 residues in the CDR3. Germline V gene lookup returns CDR1 MNHEY and CDR2 SMNVEV (reference sequence). The CDR3 sequence: CASSLSTGPGRRGSETQYF.

This chain links TRBV4-1 with TRBJ2-7; TCRdb reports TRBD1, a call that lacks DNA to check it against. Germline V gene sequence: CDR1 MGHRA, CDR2 YSYEKL. The CDR3 has 14 residues. The CDR3 is CASSPFLGGHEQYF.

The rearrangement links TRBV6-5 to TRBJ2-4. Germline V gene lookup returns CDR1 MNHEY and CDR2 SVGAGI. The CDR3 is made up of 14 amino acids. The CDR3 is CASSYRVGRNIQYF.

The chain recombines TRBV7-2 with TRBJ2-1; TCRdb proposes TRBD2, but this gene call is untestable without DNA. The CDR3 has 20 residues. Germline V CDR1 and CDR2: SGHTA, FQGNSA. The CDR3 sequence: CASSLALGLAGQSSYNEQFF.

This rearrangement joins TRBV20-1 to TRBJ1-6; the TRBD1 assignment by TCRdb is unverifiable without DNA. Per the germline V gene, CDR1 is DFQATT and CDR2 is SNEGSKA (reference sequence). The CDR3 is 13 residues long. CDR3 residues: CSARVRQGGPLHF.

V usage is TRBV4-2 and J usage is TRBJ2-5; without DNA, the TCRdb call of TRBD1 cannot be checked. The CDR3 has 15 residues. The germline V gene has CDR1 LGHNA and CDR2 YNFKEQ. CDR3: CASSSGGLGQETQYF.